The rows below give T cell receptor beta chains drawn from one sample of a study of cytomegalovirus exposure and HLA in healthy donors. The assay was immunoSEQ multiplex PCR, and TCRdb's table has in-frame clones only and misses some. The table lists 100,000 or so clones, about 88% of them singletons, with about 4% in the top ten. Sequenced sample: PBMCs. The receptors come from a woman aged 18-29 years in good health and CMV-seropositive. Both conserved end residues are part of each CDR3. The D gene is left open where the match is weak. Size is omitted from some rows. Given values are once, few, many or a class for expanded clones.

V: TRBV6-6; size: .; J: TRBJ2-1; D: TRBD2; DNA: TGTGCCAGCACACTAGCGGGGATATCCTACAATGAGCAGTTCTTC; CDR3: CASTLAGISYNEQFF
V: TRBV7-8; size: once; J: TRBJ2-5; D: .; DNA: TGTGCCAGCAGCTCCCAAACACCTAGGGAGACCCAGTACTTC; CDR3: CASSSQTPRETQYF
V: TRBV28; size: .; J: TRBJ2-1; D: TRBD2; DNA: TGTGCCAGCAGTCATCAGGGAGGGCCTAATGAGCAGTTCTTC; CDR3: CASSHQGGPNEQFF
V: TRBV5-4; size: .; J: TRBJ2-1; D: .; DNA: TGTGCCAGCAGCTTGCACCGTAGTAGCGACTACAATGAGCAGTTCTTC; CDR3: CASSLHRSSDYNEQFF
V: TRBV7-9; size: few; J: TRBJ2-7; D: .; DNA: TGTGCCAGCAGCTCAGGGCCCGAGCAGTACTTC; CDR3: CASSSGPEQYF
V: TRBV12-2; size: .; J: TRBJ1-1; D: .; DNA: TGTGCAAGTCGCACCCAGGCAAAGGGGGGGACTGAAGCTTTCTTT; CDR3: CASRTQAKGGTEAFF
V: TRBV20-1; size: .; J: TRBJ1-2; D: .; DNA: TGCAGTGCTAGACAGAATAATGGCTACACCTTC; CDR3: CSARQNNGYTF
V: TRBV20-1; size: .; J: TRBJ2-1; D: .; DNA: TGCAGTGCCCCCCCTAGGTTCTTC; CDR3: CSAPPRFF
V: TRBV9; size: .; J: TRBJ1-1; D: .; DNA: TGTGCCAGCAGCCCCACGTCGGGGAGAACTGAAGCTTTCTTT; CDR3: CASSPTSGRTEAFF
V: TRBV6-5; size: .; J: TRBJ2-3; D: .; DNA: TGTGCCAGCAGTTTTCTTGGTAGCGGCCCCACAGATACGCAGTATTTT; CDR3: CASSFLGSGPTDTQYF
V: TRBV6-5; size: .; J: TRBJ2-3; D: .; DNA: TGTGCCAGCAGTTACCCCGCAGATACGCAGTATTTT; CDR3: CASSYPADTQYF
V: TRBV11-3; size: .; J: TRBJ1-1; D: .; DNA: TGTGCCAGCAGCCTCCAACAGGACACTGAAGCTTTCTTT; CDR3: CASSLQQDTEAFF
V: TRBV7-9; size: few; J: TRBJ2-7; D: TRBD1; DNA: TGTGCCAGCGCCACCTGGGGACAGAACTACGAGCAGTACTTC; CDR3: CASATWGQNYEQYF
V: TRBV5-4; size: .; J: TRBJ1-2; D: TRBD1; DNA: TGTGCCAGCAGCCCCCTGCAGGGGGCAGGTGGCTACACCTTC; CDR3: CASSPLQGAGGYTF